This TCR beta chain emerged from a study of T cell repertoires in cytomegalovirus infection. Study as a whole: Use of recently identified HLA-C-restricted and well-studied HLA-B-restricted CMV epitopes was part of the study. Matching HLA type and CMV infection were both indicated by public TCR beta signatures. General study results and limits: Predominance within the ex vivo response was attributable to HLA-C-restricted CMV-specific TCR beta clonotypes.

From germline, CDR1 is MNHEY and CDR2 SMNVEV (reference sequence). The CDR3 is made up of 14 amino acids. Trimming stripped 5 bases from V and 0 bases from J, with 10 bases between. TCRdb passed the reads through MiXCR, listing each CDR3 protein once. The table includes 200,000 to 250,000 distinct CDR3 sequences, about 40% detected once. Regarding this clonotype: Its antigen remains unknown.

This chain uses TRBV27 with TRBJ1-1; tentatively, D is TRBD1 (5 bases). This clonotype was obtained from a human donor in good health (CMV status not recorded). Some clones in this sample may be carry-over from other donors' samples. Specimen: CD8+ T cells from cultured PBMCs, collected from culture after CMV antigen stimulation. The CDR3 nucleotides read TGTGCCAGCAGTCGGGGGGGGTTGAACACTGAAGCTTTCTTT. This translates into CASSRGGLNTEAFF.